Each of the 23 T cell receptor beta chains below was sequenced from the same sample in a study of T cells in localized non-small cell lung cancer. Clones were sequenced by immunoSEQ multiplex PCR, and TCRdb holds only the in-frame ones, with some missing. Here the sample spans roughly 76,000 clones, about three quarters being singletons. The source material was PBMCs, sampled before any cancer treatment. The receptor source for this set is a man aged 40-75 years with stage II squamous cell lung carcinoma.

This chain joins TRBV28 and TRBJ1-2; no clear D. Per the germline V gene, CDR1 is MDHEN and CDR2 is SYDVKM. CDR3 length: 15 residues. Trimming removed 4 bases from V and 4 bases from J, with 16 bases in between. The CDR3, as DNA: TGTGCCAGCAGTTCCTACCGGAAGACCCCCTATGGCTACACCTTC. The encoded protein is CASSSYRKTPYGYTF.

The CDR3 DNA follows: TGTGCCAGCAGTTTTGGTGGGACAGGGAGTAGCACAGATACGCAGTATTTT. Translation gives CASSFGGTGSSTDTQYF. The chain recombines TRBV5-4 with TRBJ2-3; 9 nucleotides match TRBD1. The CDR3 has 17 amino acids. The ends lost 5 bases at V and 0 bases at J; junction bases unmatched: 10. Germline-derived CDR1 and CDR2 are SGHNT and YYREEE (reference sequence).

The chain is built from TRBV7-6 and TRBJ1-2, with 11 bases identical to TRBD1. With 4 bases clipped from V and 0 bases from J, the junction kept 10 bases outside the gene matches. This CDR3 contains 18 residues. The germline CDR1 and CDR2 sequences are SGHVS and FNYEAQ. CDR3 in DNA: TGTGCCAGCAGCTCGATACCGGGACAGGGGGACGCTAACTATGGCTACACCTTC. Translating gives CASSSIPGQGDANYGYTF.

The genes are TRBV18 and TRBJ1-1, with 9 positions matching TRBD1. Per germline, CDR1 KGHSH and CDR2 LQKENI. The CDR3 is made up of 15 amino acids. Trimming took 3 bases from V and 11 from J; bases not matched to a gene: 13. CDR3 protein: CASSPQDRGGLEAFF. CDR3 bases: TGTGCCAGCTCACCTCAGGACAGGGGCGGCTTAGAGGCTTTCTTT.

The chain carries TRBV19 and TRBJ2-5, with 9 bases lining up with TRBD2. Per germline, CDR1 LNHDA and CDR2 SQIVND (reference sequence). Trimming took 6 bases from V and 5 from J; bases not matched to a gene: 4. The CDR3 loop spans 13 amino acids. In nucleotides, the CDR3 is TGTGCCAGTAGCAGGACTAGCGTGGAGACCCAGTACTTC. This gives the protein CASSRTSVETQYF.

The chain recombines TRBV7-3 with TRBJ2-2; D is unresolved. Germline V gene data show CDR1 as SGHTA and CDR2 as FQGTGA. The CDR3 is 13 residues long. Trimming took off 4 bases at V and 7 bases at J, with 10 bases between the two ends. CDR3: CASSSLADGELFF. CDR3 nucleotides: TGTGCCAGCAGCTCCCTTGCCGACGGGGAGCTGTTTTTT. The full variable domain, rest sourced from reference TRBV7-3 and TRBJ2-2, is GAGVSQTPSNKVTEKGKYVELRCDPISGHTALYWYRQSLGQGPEFLIYFQGTGAADDSGLPNDRFFAVRPEGSVSTLKIQRTERGDSAVYLCASSSLADGELFFGEGSRLTVL.

This clone was seen once. This sequence joins TRBV7-3 and TRBJ2-1, with a possible D match to TRBD2 (5 bases). Germline V gene lookup returns CDR1 SGHTA and CDR2 FQGTGA. This CDR3 spans 13 amino acids. Trimming removed 5 bases from V and 10 bases from J, with 15 bases in between. CDR3 nucleotide sequence: TGTGCCAGCAGCCCCCTGGGAGTCGGGGAGCAGTTCTTC. It is translated as CASSPLGVGEQFF.

The CDR3, as DNA: TGTGCCAGCTCACCGATCACAGTTGGCCCCAACACTGAAGCTTTCTTT. Protein product: CASSPITVGPNTEAFF. The rearrangement joins TRBV18 to TRBJ1-1, with D unresolved. This CDR3 has 16 residues. The V end was cut by 3 bases, the J end by 2 bases, with 16 bases between. Germline V gives CDR1 KGHSH, CDR2 LQKENI.

This clone came up once. The chain joins TRBV29-1 to TRBJ2-3; the match to TRBD1 covers 7 bases. Germline V gene data show CDR1 as SQVTM and CDR2 as ANQGSEA. This CDR3 contains 15 residues. V lost 5 bases, J lost 1 base, and 9 bases stayed unmatched. In DNA form, the CDR3 reads TGCAGCGTTAAAACGACAGGGTTCGGCACAGATACGCAGTATTTT. Translation: CSVKTTGFGTDTQYF.

CDR3 DNA: TGTGCCAGCAGAGCTACGGGGGGTGAAAAACTGTTTTTT. This sequence encodes CASRATGGEKLFF. The V call is TRBV6-6, the J call TRBJ1-4; tentatively, D is TRBD1 (5 bases). V shed 6 bases and J shed 7 bases, with 12 bases lying between them. Per the germline V gene, CDR1 is MNHNY and CDR2 is SVGAGI (reference sequence). CDR3 size: 13 residues.

The chain carries TRBV19 and TRBJ2-3; tentatively, D is TRBD1 or TRBD2 (5 bases each). CDR1 LNHDA and CDR2 SQIVND come from the germline V gene (reference sequence). Trimming took 7 bases from V and 4 from J, leaving 12 bases between them. This CDR3 region has 13 residues. The CDR3 DNA follows: TGTGCCAGTACCCCCGGGGCGGCAGATACGCAGTATTTT. Protein sequence: CASTPGAADTQYF. Complete variable domain (other parts from reference TRBV19 and TRBJ2-3): DGGITQSPKYLFRKEGQNVTLSCEQNLNHDAMYWYRQDPGQGLRLIYYSQIVNDFQKGDIAEGYSVSREKKESFPLTVTSAQKNPTAFYLCASTPGAADTQYFGPGTRLTVL.

The chain is built from TRBV4-2 and TRBJ1-2, with D maybe TRBD1 (5 bases). There are 15 residues in the CDR3. Trimming left V 5 bases short and J 2 bases short, with 15 bases between. Germline V CDR1 and CDR2: LGHNA, YNFKEQ. CDR3 bases: TGTGCCAGCAGCTCCCACGGGGGTGGCAACTATGGCTACACCTTC. Translating it yields CASSSHGGGNYGYTF.

This chain joins TRBV6-6 and TRBJ2-2; D call uncertain. Deletions cut 7 bases from V and 1 base from J, with 4 bases between. CDR1 is MNHNY, CDR2 SVGAGI, per germline (reference sequence). The length of the CDR3 is 12 residues. The CDR3 sequence is CASNWNTGELFF. The CDR3 DNA reads as TGTGCCAGCAACTGGAACACCGGGGAGCTGTTTTTT.

J is TRBJ2-5 and V is TRBV19; 10 bases fit TRBD2. V lost 3 bases, J lost 5 bases, and 9 bases stayed unmatched. CDR1 and CDR2 from the germline V gene are LNHDA and SQIVND (reference sequence). The CDR3 contains 16 residues. The CDR3 reads CASSIRSGGAMETQYF. For the CDR3, the DNA is TGTGCCAGTAGTATTAGGAGCGGGGGGGCCATGGAGACCCAGTACTTC.

The chain is built from TRBV6-1 and TRBJ1-2; possible D gene TRBD1, 5 bases. The CDR3 is 14 residues long. Germline-derived CDR1 and CDR2 are MNHNS and SASEGT. Trimming shortened V by 4 bases and J by 3 bases, and 12 bases separated the two germline ends. CDR3 coding DNA: TGTGCCAGCAGTGGGCCGTGGGGCGACTATGGCTACACCTTC. Translation: CASSGPWGDYGYTF.

The chain has TRBV9 and TRBJ2-1; a weak D match, TRBD1 (6 bases). V gave up 0 bases and J gave up 7 bases, with 17 bases separating them. The CDR3 totals 16 residues. Germline V gene data show CDR1 as SGDLS and CDR2 as YYNGEE. CDR3 sequence: CASSVEGGGVRNEQFF. The CDR3 region has the DNA TGTGCCAGCAGCGTAGAGGGTGGGGGCGTTAGAAATGAGCAGTTCTTC. The complete variable domain, with remaining parts taken from reference TRBV9 and TRBJ2-1, reads DSGVTQTPKHLITATGQRVTLRCSPRSGDLSVYWYQQSLDQGLQFLIQYYNGEERAKGNILERFSAQQFPDLHSELNLSSLELGDSALYFCASSVEGGGVRNEQFFGPGTRLTVL.

The J gene is TRBJ2-2, the V gene TRBV6-4; D not certain. V was clipped by 10 bases and J by 3 bases, with 15 bases between them. Germline-derived CDR1 and CDR2 are MRHNA and SNTAGT. The CDR3 totals 14 residues. The CDR3 spells CATSRAEDTGELFF. The CDR3 DNA reads as TGTGCCACCAGCCGCGCCGAAGACACCGGGGAGCTGTTTTTT.

The chain employs TRBV30 and TRBJ2-4; D uncertain. V lost 0 bases and J lost 7, with 4 bases in between. Germline CDR1 and CDR2: GTSNPN and SVGIG (reference sequence). This CDR3 region has 11 residues. CDR3 protein: CAWSVGNIQYF. In DNA form, the CDR3 reads TGTGCCTGGAGTGTCGGGAACATTCAGTACTTC.

The chain recombines TRBV28 with TRBJ2-3; 10 nucleotides line up with TRBD1. In germline, CDR1 is MDHEN, CDR2 SYDVKM. The CDR3 is 17 amino acids. After removal of 4 bases from V and 2 bases from J, the junction contained 9 bases not matched to a gene. The CDR3 nucleotides read TGTGCCAGCAGTTCAATGCCGGGACAGGGGATCACAGATACGCAGTATTTT. This codes for CASSSMPGQGITDTQYF.

This sequence joins TRBV5-6 and TRBJ1-4, with TRBD1 matching over 7 bases. Germline CDR1 and CDR2: SGHDT and YYEEEE. Trimming cost V 4 bases and J 7 bases; bases outside gene matches: 10. The CDR3 loop spans 15 amino acids. The CDR3 DNA is TGTGCCAGCAGCAGCCGACAGGGTGCAGGTGAAAAACTGTTTTTT. This sequence encodes CASSSRQGAGEKLFF.

This clone was detected many times. The V gene is TRBV18, the J gene TRBJ2-7; TRBD2 matches at 13 bases. This CDR3 region has 15 residues. CDR1 is KGHSH, CDR2 LQKENI, per germline. The trim removed 3 bases at V and 3 bases at J, leaving 2 bases unmatched. CDR3 in amino acids: CASSPRTSGSYEQYF. The CDR3 DNA sequence: TGTGCCAGCTCACCGAGGACTAGCGGGAGCTACGAGCAGTACTTC.

Turning to this clone: Sequence at one end of the junction differs from germline and may be a read error. The chain carries TRBV7-7 and TRBJ2-2; 9 nucleotides line up with TRBD2. Looked up from germline, CDR1 is SSHAT and CDR2 is FNYEAQ (reference sequence). This CDR3 is 16 amino acids long. As DNA, the CDR3 is TGTGCTAGCAGCTCCCGGACTAGCGCGAACACCGGGGAGCTGTTTTTT. Amino acids: CASSSRTSANTGELFF. Full variable domain (rest looked up from reference TRBV7-7 and TRBJ2-2): GAGVSQSPRYKVTKRGQDVTLRCDPISSHATLYWYQQALGQGPEFLTYFNYEAQPDKSGLPSDRFSAERPEGSISTLTIQRTEQRDSAMYRCASSSRTSANTGELFFGEGSRLTVL.

V is TRBV19 and J is TRBJ2-1; 14 nucleotides align to TRBD2. V dropped 6 bases and J dropped 8; count of bases not matched to a gene: 6. Looked up from germline, CDR1 is LNHDA and CDR2 is SQIVND (reference sequence). This CDR3 region has 15 residues. Here the CDR3 DNA reads TGTGCCAGTAGGCAGACTAGCGGGAGGGCCGATGAGCAGTTCTTC. Its translation is CASRQTSGRADEQFF.